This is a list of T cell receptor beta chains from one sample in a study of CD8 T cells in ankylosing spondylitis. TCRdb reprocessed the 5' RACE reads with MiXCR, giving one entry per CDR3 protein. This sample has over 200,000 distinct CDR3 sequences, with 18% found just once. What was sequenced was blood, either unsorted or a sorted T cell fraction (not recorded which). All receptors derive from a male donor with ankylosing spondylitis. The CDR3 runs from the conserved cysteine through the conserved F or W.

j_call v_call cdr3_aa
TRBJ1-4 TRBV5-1 CASSLGPMGMSEKLFF
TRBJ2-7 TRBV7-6 CASSFGLAGVYEQYF
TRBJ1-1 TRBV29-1 CSVEGATEAFF
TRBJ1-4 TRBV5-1 CASSEGTDSTNEKLFFF
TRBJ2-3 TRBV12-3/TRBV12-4 CASIAGTGTDTQYF
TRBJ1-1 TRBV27 CASSFREAVNTEAFF
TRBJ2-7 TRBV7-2 CASGVGDNFYEQYF
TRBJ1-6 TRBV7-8 CASSLVSPASPLHF
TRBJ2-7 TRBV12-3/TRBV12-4 CASSWTGDEQYF
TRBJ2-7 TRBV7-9 CASSLGGEARYEQYF
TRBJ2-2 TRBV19 CASSMVGLLNTGELFF
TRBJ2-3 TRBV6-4 CASRDKNTDTQYF
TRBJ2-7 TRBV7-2 CASSLEGPYGGQYF
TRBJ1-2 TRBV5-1 CASSLGQWTDPKGGYTF
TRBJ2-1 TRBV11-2 CASSLVPGLAGGPYNEQFF
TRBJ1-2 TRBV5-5 CASSWSGGIYGYTF
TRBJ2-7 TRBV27 CASSYGAGLYEQYF
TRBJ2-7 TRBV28 CASSLIRSGFSSYEQYF
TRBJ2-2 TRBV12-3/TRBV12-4 CASTRGSGALTGELFF
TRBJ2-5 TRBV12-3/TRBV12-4 CASSTRDRGRVETQYF
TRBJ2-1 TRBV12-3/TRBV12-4 CASSFDGRVYEQFF
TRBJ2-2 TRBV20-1 CSARDRGDTGELFF
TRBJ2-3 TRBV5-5 CASSLGGRGTDTQYF
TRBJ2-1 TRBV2 CASSDEYEQFF
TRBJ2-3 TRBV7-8 CASSLAGLVTDTQYF
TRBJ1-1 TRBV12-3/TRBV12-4 CASSAARDREMNTEAIF
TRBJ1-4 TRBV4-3 CASSQDGAAYNEKLFF